This TCR beta chain was recovered during a study of blood T cell repertoires in COVID-19 (dated by TCRdb to about 2020). Turning to the overall study: Samples from collaborators originated in the United States, Italy and Spain and spanned both the acute and convalescent phases of COVID-19. Where available, HLA class I and class II types were taken from metadata supplied by the sample provider and were not determined by assay-based typing. The material from the prospective study consisted of cDNA or gDNA derived from T cells, B-cell-depleted T cells, or PBMCs. The repertoires were released in a freely available public database meant as a resource for research on the immune response to SARS-CoV-2. Samples came from the ongoing ImmuneRACE study (first 160 participants) plus 1,254 subjects from 6 global collaborators. The dataset comprised deeply sampled blood TCRbeta repertoires from subjects exposed to, actively infected with, or recovered from COVID-19. Sample metadata almost always included a de-identified subject ID, COVID-19 status, age in years and sex. The investigation overall reported the following: How much clinical and demographic metadata was included differed by source and by participant, and the metadata was provided uncurated.

The collaborating institutions used their own protocols to collect whole blood in K2EDTA tubes. For TCRbeta analysis, collaborators shipped samples in one of three forms: frozen whole blood, isolated PBMCs, or DNA extracted from either of those sample types. A word on this clone: Its antigen specificity is not known. The input lacks base qualities; no much larger clone sits a single base away.

The V end loses 3 bases and the J end loses 0 bases, and a stretch of 10 bases separates them. The CDR3 starts with the cysteine, ends with the phenylalanine, and has 15 residues. The sequence is cut down to CDR3 DNA, 45 bases in frame from base 1. CDR1 and CDR2 are read off the germline V gene as SGHNT and YENEEA. The immunoSEQ Assay, a bias-controlled multiplex PCR, was used to amplify TCRbeta CDR3 regions from genomic DNA. On the study's bioinformatics: Within the assay, amplification of reference gene primers was used to estimate how many nucleated cells each sample contained. To quantify the absolute abundance of each unique TCRbeta CDR3 rearrangement, sequence reads were collapsed and filtered. Productive Simpson clonality was computed per sample as the square root of Simpson's diversity index over productive rearrangements. Held by TCRdb, this immuneACCESS table contains in-frame sequences only and omits some clones. Under half of the omission traces to an unresolved V gene where checked; the cause of the rest is unknown. V and J calls and clone size are as listed in that table; D and trimming were resolved from the DNA. The sample table holds 85,000 to 110,000 clones, of which nearly 90% were seen once. The ten largest clonotypes hold approximately 3% of the sample.

The sequenced sample was peripheral blood. The chain employs TRBV11-3 and TRBJ2-3, with a tentative D gene TRBD1 over 6 matching bases. The sequence derives from a man between 45 and 60 years old in a cohort sampled during active COVID-19. CDR3 protein: CASSLRTASTDTQYF. The DNA sequence follows: TGTGCCAGCAGCTTGAGGACAGCCAGCACAGATACGCAGTATTTT. With the rest looked up from the reference TRBV11-3 and TRBJ2-3 genes rather than sequenced, the full variable domain is EAGVVQSPRYKIIEKKQPVAFWCNPISGHNTLYWYLQNLGQGPELLIRYENEEAVDDSQLPKDRFSAERLKGVDSTLKIQPAELGDSAVYLCASSLRTASTDTQYFGPGTRLTVL.